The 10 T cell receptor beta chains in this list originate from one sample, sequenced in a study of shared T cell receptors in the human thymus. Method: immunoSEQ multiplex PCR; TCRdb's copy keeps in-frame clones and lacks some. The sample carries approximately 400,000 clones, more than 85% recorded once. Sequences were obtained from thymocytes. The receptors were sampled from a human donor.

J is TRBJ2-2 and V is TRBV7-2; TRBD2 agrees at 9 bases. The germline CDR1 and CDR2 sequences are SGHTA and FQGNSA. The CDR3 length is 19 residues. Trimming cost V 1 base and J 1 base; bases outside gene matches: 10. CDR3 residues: CASSLGSSGTSLNTGELFF. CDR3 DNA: TGTGCCAGCAGCTTAGGGTCTTCCGGGACTAGCCTGAACACCGGGGAGCTGTTTTTT.

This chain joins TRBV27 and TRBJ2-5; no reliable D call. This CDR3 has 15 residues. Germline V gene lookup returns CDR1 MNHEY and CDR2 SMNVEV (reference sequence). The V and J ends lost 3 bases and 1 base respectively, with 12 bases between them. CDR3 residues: CASSLITESQETQYF. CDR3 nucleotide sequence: TGTGCCAGCAGTTTGATTACAGAGTCCCAAGAGACCCAGTACTTC.

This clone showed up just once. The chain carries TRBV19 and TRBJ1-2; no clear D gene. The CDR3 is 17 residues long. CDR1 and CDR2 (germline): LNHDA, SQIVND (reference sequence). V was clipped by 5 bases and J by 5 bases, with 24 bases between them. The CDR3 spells CASSLLRVKKGMYGYTF. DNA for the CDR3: TGTGCCAGTAGTCTTCTTAGGGTAAAAAAAGGAATGTATGGCTACACCTTC.

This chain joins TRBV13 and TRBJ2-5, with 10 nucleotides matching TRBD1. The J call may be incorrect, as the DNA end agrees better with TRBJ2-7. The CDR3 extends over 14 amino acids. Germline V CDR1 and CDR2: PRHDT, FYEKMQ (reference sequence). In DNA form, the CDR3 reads TGTGCCAGCAGCTCGGGACAGGGGATTCACGAGCAGTACTTC. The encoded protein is CASSSGQGIHEQYF.

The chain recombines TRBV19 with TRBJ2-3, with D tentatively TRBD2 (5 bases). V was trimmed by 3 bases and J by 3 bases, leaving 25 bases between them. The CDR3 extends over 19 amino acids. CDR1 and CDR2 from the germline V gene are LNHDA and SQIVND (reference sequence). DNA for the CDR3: TGTGCCAGTAGTATCACCCTTCGGGGTTCCCACCTCGCGACAGATACGCAGTATTTT. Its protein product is CASSITLRGSHLATDTQYF.

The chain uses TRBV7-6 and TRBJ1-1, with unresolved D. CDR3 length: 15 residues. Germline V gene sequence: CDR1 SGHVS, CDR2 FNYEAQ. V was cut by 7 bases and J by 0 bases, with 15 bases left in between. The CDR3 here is CASTPRAYLNTEAFF. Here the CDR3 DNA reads TGTGCCAGCACCCCTCGGGCGTACCTGAACACTGAAGCTTTCTTT.

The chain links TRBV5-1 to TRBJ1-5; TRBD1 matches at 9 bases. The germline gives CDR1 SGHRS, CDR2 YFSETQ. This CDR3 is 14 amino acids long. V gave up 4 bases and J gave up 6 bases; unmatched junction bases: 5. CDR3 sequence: CASSRDRGGQPQHF. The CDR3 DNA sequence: TGCGCCAGCAGCCGTGACAGGGGGGGTCAGCCCCAGCATTTT.

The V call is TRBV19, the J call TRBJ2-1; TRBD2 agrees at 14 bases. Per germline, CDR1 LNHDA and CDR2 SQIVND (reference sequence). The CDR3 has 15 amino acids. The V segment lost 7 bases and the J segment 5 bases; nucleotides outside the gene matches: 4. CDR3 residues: CASNWGLAGDNEQFF. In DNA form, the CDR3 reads TGTGCCAGTAACTGGGGACTAGCGGGAGACAATGAGCAGTTCTTC.

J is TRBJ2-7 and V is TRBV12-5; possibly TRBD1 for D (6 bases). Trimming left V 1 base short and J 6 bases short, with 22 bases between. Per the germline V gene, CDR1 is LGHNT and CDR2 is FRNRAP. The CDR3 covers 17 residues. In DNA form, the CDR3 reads TGTGCTAGTGGTTTGGACAAGACTGGACAGTCCGTAGGCGAGCAGTACTTC. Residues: CASGLDKTGQSVGEQYF.

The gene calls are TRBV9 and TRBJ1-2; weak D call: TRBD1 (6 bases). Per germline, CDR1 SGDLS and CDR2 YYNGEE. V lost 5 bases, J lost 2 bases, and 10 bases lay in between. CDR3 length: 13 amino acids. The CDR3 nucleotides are TGTGCCAGCAGGAAGGACAGAAACTATGGCTACACCTTC. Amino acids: CASRKDRNYGYTF.